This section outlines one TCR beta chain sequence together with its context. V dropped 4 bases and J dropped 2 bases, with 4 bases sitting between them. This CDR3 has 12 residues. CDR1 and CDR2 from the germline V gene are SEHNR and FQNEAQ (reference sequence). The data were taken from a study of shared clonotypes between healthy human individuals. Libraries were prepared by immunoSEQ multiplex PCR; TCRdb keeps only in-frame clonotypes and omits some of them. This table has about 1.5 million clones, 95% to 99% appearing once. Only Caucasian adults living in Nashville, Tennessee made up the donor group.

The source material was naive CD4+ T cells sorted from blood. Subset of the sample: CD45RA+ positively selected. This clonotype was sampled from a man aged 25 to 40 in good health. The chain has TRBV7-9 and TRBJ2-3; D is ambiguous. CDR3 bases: TGTGCCAGCAGCTCGGTCACAGATACGCAGTATTTT. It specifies CASSSVTDTQYF.